These 25 T cell receptor beta chains originate from one sample sequenced in a study of blood T cell repertoires in COVID-19. Clones were read by immunoSEQ multiplex PCR, and TCRdb kept only the in-frame ones, dropping some. This repertoire shows about 36,000 clones, 74% found once; its top ten account for 10% to 13%. Sequences were obtained from peripheral blood. The receptors were gathered from a man in his 70s with COVID-19, enrolled during active disease.

This chain uses TRBV30 with TRBJ2-5; maybe TRBD2 (5 bases). Germline CDR1 is GTSNPN and CDR2 is SVGIG (reference sequence). The CDR3 is made up of 11 amino acids. The V end was cut by 1 base, the J end by 5 bases, with 5 bases between. CDR3 nucleotides: TGTGCCTGGAGTGGGAGGGAGACCCAGTACTTC. It specifies CAWSGRETQYF.

The gene calls are TRBV9 and TRBJ1-2, with 12 nucleotides matching TRBD1. This CDR3 is 17 amino acids long. V was clipped by 3 bases and J by 2 bases; unmatched bases: 8. Per the germline V gene, CDR1 is SGDLS and CDR2 is YYNGEE. The CDR3: CASSASGTGGSNYGYTF. The CDR3 DNA reads TGTGCCAGCAGCGCTTCCGGGACAGGGGGCTCAAACTATGGCTACACCTTC.

In its sample, this clone was seen a few times. Written as DNA, the CDR3 is TGTGCCAGCAGTTCGAAGGGGAACTATGGCTACACCTTC. Its translation: CASSSKGNYGYTF. This chain links TRBV12-3 or TRBV12-4 with TRBJ1-2, with TRBD1 as a possible D gene (5 bases). V was clipped by 4 bases and J by 2 bases, with 8 bases between them. The CDR3 contains 13 residues.

This clone was observed a handful of times. The chain joins TRBV27 to TRBJ2-3, with D maybe TRBD1 (5 bases). CDR3 size: 14 residues. The V end lost 5 bases, the J end lost 4 bases, and 13 bases lay between the germline ends. Germline V gene lookup returns CDR1 MNHEY and CDR2 SMNVEV (reference sequence). CDR3 region: CASSVRAGADTQYF. Written as DNA, the CDR3 is TGTGCCAGCAGTGTCAGGGCTGGAGCAGATACGCAGTATTTT.

The rearrangement uses TRBV4-2 and TRBJ1-2; TRBD1 agrees at 8 bases. V shed 6 bases, J shed 3 bases, and the junction held 15 bases outside the gene matches. Per the germline V gene, CDR1 is LGHNA and CDR2 is YNFKEQ. This CDR3 is 17 amino acids long. Written as DNA, the CDR3 is TGTGCCAGCAGACAGACACAGGGGGTGGTTTGGGACTATGGCTACACCTTC. It is translated as CASRQTQGVVWDYGYTF.

The rearrangement uses TRBV19 and TRBJ1-2; no reliable D call. CDR1 and CDR2 from the germline V gene are LNHDA and SQIVND (reference sequence). The germline V and J ends were trimmed by 7 bases and 6 bases, with 15 bases remaining between them. The CDR3 runs to 13 residues. CDR3 nucleotide sequence: TGTGCCAGTATTGACCGGGAAACTGATGGCTACACCTTC. It specifies CASIDRETDGYTF.

V and J are TRBV3-1 (or the pseudogene TRBV3-2) and TRBJ2-7, with TRBD1 identical over 8 bases. V lost 5 bases, J lost 3 bases, and 3 bases stayed unmatched. Germline lookup yields CDR1 LGHDT and CDR2 YNNKEL (reference sequence). This CDR3 contains 13 residues. The CDR3 DNA reads as TGTGCCAGCAGCTGGGACAGGTACTACGAGCAGTACTTC. Protein: CASSWDRYYEQYF.

This rearrangement joins TRBV24-1 to TRBJ1-2, with a tentative D call TRBD1 (5 bases). Germline CDR1 and CDR2: KGHDR and SFDVKD. The CDR3 spans 13 residues. The V end lost 5 bases, the J end lost 3 bases, and 9 bases lay between the germline ends. The CDR3 sequence is CATSAGNDYGYTF. In DNA, the CDR3 is TGTGCCACCAGTGCAGGGAATGACTATGGCTACACCTTC.

The gene calls are TRBV16 and TRBJ1-5; D gene unclear. The V and J ends lost 4 bases and 4 bases respectively, with 11 bases between them. The CDR3 extends over 14 amino acids. The germline V gene encodes CDR1 KGHSY and CDR2 FQNENV. CDR3 region: CASSLGRANQPQHF. CDR3 bases: TGTGCCAGCAGCCTGGGTAGAGCGAATCAGCCCCAGCATTTT.

The chain has TRBV20-1 and TRBJ2-3; a weak D match, TRBD2 (6 bases). The V gene lost 3 bases and the J gene lost 0 bases, with 16 bases spanning the gap. CDR1 and CDR2 from the germline V gene are DFQATT and SNEGSKA (reference sequence). There are 16 residues in the CDR3. CDR3 amino acids: CSASRYIAASTDTQYF. The CDR3 nucleotides read TGCAGTGCTAGTCGCTACATAGCGGCTAGCACAGATACGCAGTATTTT.

This chain links TRBV10-3 with TRBJ2-3; D remains ambiguous. The CDR3 is 14 amino acids. Trimming removed 2 bases from V and 0 bases from J, with 6 bases in between. CDR1 ENHRY and CDR2 SYGVKD come from the germline V gene. Here the CDR3 reads CAISEMTSTDTQYF. The CDR3 DNA follows: TGTGCCATCAGTGAGATGACAAGCACAGATACGCAGTATTTT.

The V gene is TRBV3-1 (or the pseudogene TRBV3-2), the J gene TRBJ1-2; 9 positions agree with TRBD1. The CDR3 extends over 13 amino acids. V lost 4 bases and J lost 6; bases outside the gene matches: 3. Germline assignment: CDR1 LGHDT and CDR2 YNNKEL (reference sequence). CDR3 nucleotides: TGTGCCAGCAGCCGACAGGGGGTGGATGGCTACACCTTC. Its protein product is CASSRQGVDGYTF.

The genes are TRBV6-6 and TRBJ2-3, with D possibly TRBD1 on 5 matching bases. Germline V CDR1 and CDR2: MNHNY, SVGAGI (reference sequence). V shed 6 bases and J shed 4 bases, with 17 bases lying between them. The CDR3 runs 15 residues. The CDR3 coding sequence is TGTGCCAGCAGGAGCACCCAGGGAAACCCAGATACGCAGTATTTT. The encoded protein is CASRSTQGNPDTQYF.

The J gene is TRBJ2-3, the V gene TRBV24-1, with 8 bases that match TRBD1. V shed 8 bases, J shed 5 bases, and the junction held 11 bases outside the gene matches. The CDR3 extends over 15 amino acids. CDR1 KGHDR and CDR2 SFDVKD come from the germline V gene. In DNA form, the CDR3 reads TGTGCCACCAACCGCGGGACAGGTTTCGGAGATACGCAGTATTTT. Encoded protein: CATNRGTGFGDTQYF.

This clone appeared a few times. The chain uses TRBV19 and TRBJ2-7; 8 nucleotides match TRBD1. Germline loops: CDR1 LNHDA, CDR2 SQIVND (reference sequence). The CDR3 has 13 amino acids. The ends lost 7 bases at V and 0 bases at J; junction bases unmatched: 2. This CDR3 is CASTGQGSYEQYF. Written as DNA, the CDR3 is TGTGCCAGTACAGGACAGGGCTCCTACGAGCAGTACTTC.

The gene calls are TRBV6-5 and TRBJ1-2; TRBD1 might be the D (5 bases). With 5 bases removed from V and 2 bases from J, the gap between germline ends came to 9 bases. The CDR3 covers 13 residues. Germline CDR1 MNHEY, CDR2 SVGAGI. The CDR3, as DNA: TGTGCCAGCAGTAAACAGGAAAACTATGGCTACACCTTC. Residues: CASSKQENYGYTF.

The CDR3 here is CASRESRVLPQHF. CDR3 DNA sequence: TGTGCCAGCAGAGAGTCGAGGGTTTTACCCCAGCATTTT. This rearrangement joins TRBV12-3 or TRBV12-4 to TRBJ1-5; D ambiguous. Trimming removed 6 bases at V and 10 bases at J, with 16 bases between. The CDR3 spans 13 residues.

The CDR3 here is CASSSTRPTVKNTEAFF. CDR3 DNA sequence: TGTGCCAGCAGCTCCACAAGACCGACAGTAAAGAACACTGAAGCTTTCTTT. The chain couples TRBV5-8 to TRBJ1-1, with D perhaps matching TRBD1 (5 bases). This CDR3 has 17 amino acids. Germline V gene data show CDR1 as SGHTS and CDR2 as YDEGEE. Trimming removed 3 bases from V and 1 base from J, with 19 bases in between.

The chain is built from TRBV6-5 and TRBJ1-3; a weak D match, TRBD1 (5 bases). The CDR3 extends over 13 amino acids. From germline, CDR1 is MNHEY and CDR2 SVGAGI. With 10 bases removed from V and 2 bases from J, the gap between germline ends came to 12 bases. The CDR3 DNA reads TGTGCCATTAGGGGCTATACTGGAAACACCATATATTTT. Amino acids: CAIRGYTGNTIYF.

The genes are TRBV7-2 and TRBJ1-4; 7 bases line up with TRBD1. CDR3 size: 14 residues. Germline CDR1 SGHTA, CDR2 FQGNSA. V lost 4 bases to trimming and J lost 10 bases; unmatched junction nucleotides: 9. The CDR3 DNA follows: TGTGCCAGCAGCTCCGACAGGGTGAGAGGAAAACTGTTTTTT. This codes for CASSSDRVRGKLFF.

The rearrangement uses TRBV3-1 (or the pseudogene TRBV3-2) and TRBJ1-1; D not resolved. V lost 5 bases, J lost 8 bases, and 9 bases lay in between. Germline V lookup: CDR1 LGHDT, CDR2 YNNKEL (reference sequence). The CDR3 has 11 residues. CDR3 protein: CASSVGVEAFF. In DNA form, the CDR3 reads TGTGCCAGCAGCGTCGGAGTGGAAGCTTTCTTT.

The rearrangement uses TRBV24-1 and TRBJ1-5; no definite D call. Germline values: CDR1 KGHDR, CDR2 SFDVKD. V lost 3 bases, J lost 4 bases, and 12 bases lay in between. CDR3 length: 15 amino acids. In DNA form, the CDR3 reads TGTGCCACCAGTGATGGGCTTAAGTCTAATCAGCCCCAGCATTTT. Translated: CATSDGLKSNQPQHF.

This chain joins TRBV7-8 and TRBJ2-1, with 7 bases identical to TRBD2. The length of the CDR3 is 14 residues. J gave up 3 bases and V 5 bases, and 4 bases lay outside the gene matches. Germline lookup yields CDR1 SGHVS and CDR2 FQNEAQ. In DNA, the CDR3 is TGTGCCAGCAGCAAGCAGCGGGGCTACAATGAGCAGTTCTTC. Amino acids: CASSKQRGYNEQFF.

The chain couples TRBV19 to TRBJ1-2; TRBD1 matches 9 bases. Germline CDR1 LNHDA, CDR2 SQIVND (reference sequence). There are 11 residues in the CDR3. The V gene end was trimmed by 9 bases and the J gene end by 9 bases; junction bases not matched to a gene: 5. In DNA form, the CDR3 reads TGTGCCAGCCGGACAGGGGATAGCTACACCTTC. As protein: CASRTGDSYTF. The whole variable domain, remainder taken from reference TRBV19 and TRBJ1-2, is DGGITQSPKYLFRKEGQNVTLSCEQNLNHDAMYWYRQDPGQGLRLIYYSQIVNDFQKGDIAEGYSVSREKKESFPLTVTSAQKNPTAFYLCASRTGDSYTFGSGTRLTVV.

This clone was counted only a few times. The chain joins TRBV3-1 (or the pseudogene TRBV3-2) to TRBJ2-7; D call uncertain. Trimming pared 4 bases from V and 0 bases from J, leaving 7 bases between. The CDR3 has 13 residues. Germline CDR1 is LGHDT and CDR2 is YNNKEL (reference sequence). The CDR3 sequence is CASSPLSSYEQYF. The CDR3 region has the DNA TGTGCCAGCAGCCCCTTGAGCTCCTACGAGCAGTACTTC.